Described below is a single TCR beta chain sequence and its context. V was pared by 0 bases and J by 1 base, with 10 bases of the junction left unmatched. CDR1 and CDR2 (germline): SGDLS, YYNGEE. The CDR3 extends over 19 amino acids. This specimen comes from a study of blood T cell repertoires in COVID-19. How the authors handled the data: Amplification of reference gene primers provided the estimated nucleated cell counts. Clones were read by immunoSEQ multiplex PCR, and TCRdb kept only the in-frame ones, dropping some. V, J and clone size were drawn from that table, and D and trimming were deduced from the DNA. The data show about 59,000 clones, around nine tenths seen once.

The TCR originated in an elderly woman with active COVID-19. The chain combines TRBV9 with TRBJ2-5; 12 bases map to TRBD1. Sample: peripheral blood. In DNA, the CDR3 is TGTGCCAGCAGCGTAGCCCCGGGACAGGGGGCCCTATTCCAAGAGACCCAGTACTTC. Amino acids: CASSVAPGQGALFQETQYF.